Listed below are T cell receptor beta chains from one sample, sequenced in a study of T cell responses to AZD1222 COVID-19 vaccine. Using immunoSEQ multiplex PCR, the repertoire was profiled, and TCRdb retains in-frame clones only, with some absent. The sample lists some 130,000 clones, about 93% seen once, with roughly 0.87% in the top ten. Sequencing used peripheral blood, obtained on day 0 of AZD1222 vaccination. All receptors come from an adult in good health. Both conserved end residues are part of each CDR3. A D gene is named only where the DNA matches it firmly. Only part of the rows carry a size: once, few, many, or a class if the clone is expanded.

D	J	size	V	CDR3	DNA
-	TRBJ1-1	few	TRBV7-9	CASSLEGRDTEAFF	TGTGCCAGCAGCTTAGAGGGCAGAGACACTGAAGCTTTCTTT
-	TRBJ1-2	-	TRBV28	CASTPAGLGYTF	TGTGCCAGCACCCCGGCAGGGCTGGGCTACACCTTC
-	TRBJ1-6	-	TRBV6-6	CASSPNLNSPLHF	TGTGCCAGCAGTCCTAACCTAAATTCACCCCTCCACTTT
-	TRBJ2-2	-	TRBV3-1/TRBV3-2	CASSQRGVTGELFF	TGTGCCAGCAGCCAAAGGGGGGTAACCGGGGAGCTGTTTTTT
TRBD1	TRBJ1-1	once	TRBV6-2/TRBV6-3	CASSYGGTDEAFF	TGTGCCAGCAGTTACGGGGGGACAGACGAAGCTTTCTTT
-	TRBJ1-5	-	TRBV5-1	CASSLAGTNNQPQHF	TGCGCCAGCAGCTTGGCGGGCACGAACAATCAGCCCCAGCATTTT
-	TRBJ2-3	-	TRBV21-1	CASSATPQGPPTDTQYF	TGTGCCAGCAGCGCCACTCCCCAAGGCCCCCCCACAGATACGCAGTATTTT
-	TRBJ2-1	once	TRBV5-6	CASIPKGTLLYNEQFF	TGTGCCAGCATCCCAAAAGGGACACTACTTTACAATGAGCAGTTCTTC
-	TRBJ1-1	-	TRBV5-5	CASSSTDSWDTEAFF	TGTGCCAGCAGCTCCACCGACAGTTGGGACACTGAAGCTTTCTTT
-	TRBJ1-3	-	TRBV10-3	CAISEGQGPSGNTIYF	TGTGCCATCAGTGAGGGCCAGGGACCCTCTGGAAACACCATATATTTT
-	TRBJ2-7	-	TRBV10-1	CASSDLNSYEQYF	TGCGCCAGCAGTGATCTCAACTCATACGAGCAGTACTTC